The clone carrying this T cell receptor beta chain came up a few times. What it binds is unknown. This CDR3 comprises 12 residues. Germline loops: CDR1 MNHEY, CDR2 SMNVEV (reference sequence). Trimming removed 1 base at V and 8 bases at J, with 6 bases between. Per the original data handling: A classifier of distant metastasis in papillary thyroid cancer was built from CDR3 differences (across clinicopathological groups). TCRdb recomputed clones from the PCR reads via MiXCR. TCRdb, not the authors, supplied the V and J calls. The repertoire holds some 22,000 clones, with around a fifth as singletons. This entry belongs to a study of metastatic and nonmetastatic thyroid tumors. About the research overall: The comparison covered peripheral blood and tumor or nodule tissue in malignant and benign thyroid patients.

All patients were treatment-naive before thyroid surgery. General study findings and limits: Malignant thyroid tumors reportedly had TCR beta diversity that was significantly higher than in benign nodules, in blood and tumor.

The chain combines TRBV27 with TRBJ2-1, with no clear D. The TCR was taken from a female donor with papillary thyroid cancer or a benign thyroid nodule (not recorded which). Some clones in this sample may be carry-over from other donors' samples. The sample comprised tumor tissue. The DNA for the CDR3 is TGTGCCAGCAGTTTATTTGGGGATGAGCAGTTCTTC. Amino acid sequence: CASSLFGDEQFF.